This T cell receptor beta chain comes out of a study of CD8+ T cells in alopecia areata. Study at large: Among treated patients, severity was scored by affected scalp area percentage. Regarding the study as a whole: Scalp clonality and expanded CD8+ clones among the top 100 were significantly decreased by tofacitinib. Under tofacitinib, numerous expanded lesional clonotypes remained detectable in scalp and blood.

Notes on this clone: Its antigen is currently unknown.

This CDR3 spans 11 amino acids. The V gene's germline CDR1 is GTSNPN and CDR2 SVGIG (reference sequence). Between the trimmed V and J ends, which lost 5 bases and 5 bases, there was a span of 9 bases. RNA was extracted and reverse transcribed into cDNA as the sequencing template. The repertoire was sequenced with immunoSEQ multiplex PCR; TCRdb's copy has only in-frame clones and lacks some. This sample has under 200,000 clones, with 60% found just once. Treatment noted: oral pan-JAK inhibitor, 5-10 mg twice daily. Peripheral blood samples and lesional scalp punch biopsies were obtained from alopecia areata patients.

The chain recombines TRBV30 with TRBJ2-5; D unclear. The receptor was derived from a human donor with alopecia areata. The sequencing used CD4+ T cells sorted from blood, collected at week 24, from a patient treated with tofacitinib. The CDR3, as DNA: TGTGCCTGGGGGATGTTGGAGACCCAGTACTTC. Translating it yields CAWGMLETQYF.